This entry lists 10 T cell receptor beta chains sequenced from one sample in a study of cytomegalovirus exposure and HLA in healthy donors. The PCR used 60 Vbeta and 13 Jbeta primers. This table comes from immunoSEQ multiplex PCR, and its TCRdb copy is limited to in-frame clones, with some not included. Of 120,000 to 150,000 clones detected, roughly 76% appear once; the ten largest clones hold under 3.5%. The sequencing sample was made of PBMCs. The receptors shown here come from a woman in her 30s in good health and CMV-seronegative.

This sequence joins TRBV5-1 and TRBJ2-5; 10 bases match TRBD2. Trimming at V came to 5 bases and at J to 1 base, leaving 11 bases not matched to a gene. Germline loops: CDR1 SGHRS, CDR2 YFSETQ. The CDR3 consists of 17 residues. CDR3 sequence (DNA): TGCGCCAGCAGTCGAGATCCCACTAGCGGGGTCCAAGAGACCCAGTACTTC. Translating gives CASSRDPTSGVQETQYF.

The chain has TRBV9 and TRBJ1-4, with D perhaps matching TRBD1 (5 bases). This CDR3 contains 14 residues. V lost 0 bases and J 8 bases, leaving 11 bases between the germline ends. Germline V gives CDR1 SGDLS, CDR2 YYNGEE. CDR3 nucleotides: TGTGCCAGCAGCGTAGTGGACACTGGGGAAAAACTGTTTTTT. It translates to CASSVVDTGEKLFF.

The rearrangement joins TRBV19 to TRBJ2-4, with D maybe TRBD1 (5 bases). Germline assignment: CDR1 LNHDA and CDR2 SQIVND (reference sequence). V dropped 4 bases and J dropped 1 base, with 5 bases sitting between them. This CDR3 is 13 amino acids long. The CDR3 here is CASSTGAKNIQYF. In DNA form, the CDR3 reads TGTGCCAGTAGTACAGGGGCCAAAAACATTCAGTACTTC.

The chain is built from TRBV27 and TRBJ2-1; 7 bases match TRBD2. CDR1 and CDR2 from the germline V gene are MNHEY and SMNVEV (reference sequence). The CDR3 is 18 residues long. The ends lost 4 bases at V and 1 base at J; junction bases unmatched: 13. The CDR3 DNA is TGTGCCAGCAGTTCCTATACCCGGACTAGTTTATCCTACAATGAGCAGTTCTTC. This gives the protein CASSSYTRTSLSYNEQFF.

CDR3 coding DNA: TGCGCCAGCAGCCACTCGGCAGGGGCCTTCGAGCAGTTCTTC. Its translation is CASSHSAGAFEQFF. This chain links TRBV4-1 with TRBJ2-1; D possibly corresponds to TRBD1 (6 bases). Germline CDR1 is MGHRA and CDR2 is YSYEKL. V lost 3 bases and J lost 10, with 16 bases in between. The CDR3 sequence is 14 residues long.

This clone appeared a few times. In DNA, the CDR3 is TGTGCCAGCAGTGTACTAGTTGACGAGCAGTACTTC. As protein: CASSVLVDEQYF. V gene TRBV2 combines with J gene TRBJ2-7; maybe TRBD2 (5 bases). The germline V gene encodes CDR1 SNHLY and CDR2 FYNNEI. This CDR3 comprises 12 residues. Between the trimmed V and J ends, which lost 4 bases and 5 bases, there was a span of 9 bases. The full variable domain, in which reference TRBV2 and TRBJ2-7 provide the parts outside the CDR3, is EPEVTQTPSHQVTQMGQEVILRCVPISNHLYFYWYRQILGQKVEFLVSFYNNEISEKSEIFDDQFSVERPDGSNFTLKIRSTKLEDSAMYFCASSVLVDEQYFGPGTRLTVT.

V gene TRBV27 combines with J gene TRBJ2-5; tentatively, D is TRBD2 (5 bases). CDR1 and CDR2 from the germline V gene are MNHEY and SMNVEV (reference sequence). The ends were cut back, 4 bases at V and 4 bases at J, with 10 bases in the middle. The CDR3 loop spans 13 amino acids. CDR3 DNA: TGTGCCAGCAGTTCGAGGGTGGGAGAGACCCAGTACTTC. Residues: CASSSRVGETQYF.

DNA of the CDR3: TGTGCCAGCAGTCCTACCCAGTCAGGGAACGGCTACACCTTC. It translates to CASSPTQSGNGYTF. The chain uses TRBV7-2 and TRBJ1-2, with D possibly matching TRBD1 (5 bases). The CDR3 runs to 14 residues. The germline V gene encodes CDR1 SGHTA and CDR2 FQGNSA. The V gene lost 6 bases and the J gene lost 8 bases, with 19 bases spanning the gap.

This sequence joins TRBV14 and TRBJ2-1; the match to TRBD2 covers 15 bases. There are 17 residues in the CDR3. CDR1 and CDR2 from the germline V gene are SGHDN and FVKESK. With 3 bases clipped from V and 8 bases from J, the junction kept 8 bases outside the gene matches. Here the CDR3 reads CASSHRGLAGGLYEQFF. The CDR3 nucleotides are TGTGCCAGCAGCCACCGTGGACTAGCGGGAGGGCTCTATGAGCAGTTCTTC.

V gene TRBV10-3 combines with J gene TRBJ2-2; 11 bases are a match to TRBD1. The trim removed 6 bases at V and 3 bases at J, leaving 9 bases unmatched. The CDR3 runs to 17 residues. CDR1 and CDR2 (germline): ENHRY, SYGVKD. CDR3 sequence: CAIRTSPGQGDTGELFF. The CDR3 DNA reads TGTGCCATCAGAACTTCCCCGGGACAGGGGGACACCGGGGAGCTGTTTTTT.